Here is one T cell receptor beta chain with its context. This sample is part of a study of shared T cell receptors in the human thymus. Data came from immunoSEQ multiplex PCR; TCRdb stores just in-frame clones and leaves some out. The sample holds approximately 730,000 clones; over 75% are singletons and the top ten take more than 0.01%. These data were likewise used in another study, on human thymus T cells. That paper states: From resections taken during corrective heart surgery, the thymus tissue was obtained.

Material: thymocytes. This TCR derives from a girl less than two years old with a congenital heart defect.

The CDR3 is CASSSQGPNQPQHF. CDR3 bases: TGTGCCAGCAGCTCTCAGGGTCCCAATCAGCCCCAGCATTTT. The J gene is TRBJ1-5, the V gene TRBV7-2; D is possibly TRBD1 (5 bases). CDR1 is SGHTA and CDR2 is FQGNSA in the germline V gene. The CDR3 is 14 residues long. V was clipped by 4 bases and J by 3 bases, with 10 bases between them. The whole variable domain, remainder taken from reference TRBV7-2 and TRBJ1-5, is GAGVSQSPSNKVTEKGKDVELRCDPISGHTALYWYRQSLGQGLEFLIYFQGNSAPDKSGLPSDRFSAERTGGSVSTLTIQRTQQEDSAVYLCASSSQGPNQPQHFGDGTRLSIL.